The clone carrying this T cell receptor beta chain was observed once. The sample comes from a study of CD8+ T cells in alopecia areata. Between the trimmed V and J ends, which lost 8 bases and 5 bases, there was a span of 13 bases. CDR3 length: 14 amino acids. Germline V gene sequence: CDR1 SNHLY, CDR2 FYNNEI. Following extraction, RNA underwent reverse transcription to cDNA, which served as the sequencing template. Data came from immunoSEQ multiplex PCR; TCRdb stores just in-frame clones and leaves some out. The sample yields 180,000 or so clones, more than 60% seen once. The material was CD4+ T cells sorted from blood, obtained at week 0. The sequence came from a human donor with alopecia areata. The rearrangement links TRBV2 to TRBJ2-6, with D hard to call. The CDR3 here is CASQYDDRANVLTF. The CDR3 DNA reads TGTGCCAGCCAATACGATGACAGGGCCAACGTCCTGACTTTC.